The 31 T cell receptor beta chains in this list originate from one sample, sequenced in a study of blood T cell repertoires in COVID-19. Repertoires were generated with immunoSEQ multiplex PCR, while TCRdb's copy carries only in-frame clones and drops some. The sample holds a few hundred thousand clones, approximately 86% seen once. Material for sequencing was peripheral blood. These receptors all stem from a man between 18 and 29 years old with active or convalescent COVID-19.

The chain carries TRBV7-2 and TRBJ2-7; 7 bases agree with TRBD1. Germline values: CDR1 SGHTA, CDR2 FQGNSA. V trimming: 2 bases; J trimming: 3 bases; junction bases outside the gene matches: 4. This CDR3 spans 14 amino acids. The CDR3 loop reads CASSLLAGGYEQYF. As DNA, the CDR3 is TGTGCCAGCAGCTTACTCGCAGGGGGCTACGAGCAGTACTTC.

The rearrangement joins TRBV5-4 to TRBJ2-7, with 8 bases that match TRBD1. V shed 7 bases and J 1 base; nucleotides not matched to a gene: 4. This CDR3 has 13 amino acids. Germline lookup yields CDR1 SGHNT and CDR2 YYREEE (reference sequence). The CDR3: CASQRTGSYEQYF. The CDR3 nucleotides are TGTGCCAGCCAGCGGACAGGGTCCTACGAGCAGTACTTC.

V is TRBV20-1 and J is TRBJ1-4; 7 bases match TRBD1. Germline V CDR1 and CDR2: DFQATT, SNEGSKA (reference sequence). The CDR3 contains 15 residues. V gave up 3 bases and J gave up 6 bases; unmatched junction bases: 10. The CDR3 region has the DNA TGCAGTGCTAGTCGCCCCGGGACAGCTGATGAAAAACTGTTTTTT. Its protein product is CSASRPGTADEKLFF.

The chain joins TRBV19 to TRBJ1-5, with a weak D call TRBD1 (6 bases). The CDR3 consists of 18 residues. The V end was cut by 8 bases, the J end by 6 bases, with 29 bases between. Looked up from germline, CDR1 is LNHDA and CDR2 is SQIVND (reference sequence). The CDR3 sequence is CASAGAIVLGPRGQPQHF. The CDR3, as DNA: TGTGCCAGTGCGGGGGCGATAGTTCTGGGGCCAAGGGGTCAGCCCCAGCATTTT.

The V gene is TRBV19, the J gene TRBJ2-3; D gene uncertain. CDR3 length equals 15 residues. CDR1 is LNHDA and CDR2 is SQIVND in the germline V gene (reference sequence). Trimming shortened V by 0 bases and J by 0 bases, and 7 bases separated the two germline ends. The DNA of the CDR3 is TGTGCCAGTAGTATAGACCACGGGAGCACAGATACGCAGTATTTT. Translation: CASSIDHGSTDTQYF.

This chain uses TRBV18 with TRBJ2-7; 8 bases fit TRBD2. With 4 bases clipped from V and 3 bases from J, the junction kept 11 bases outside the gene matches. Germline CDR1 KGHSH, CDR2 LQKENI. The CDR3 covers 16 residues. The CDR3 region is CASSQPPPRGGYEQYF. The CDR3 nucleotides read TGTGCCAGCTCACAACCTCCTCCCCGGGGGGGCTACGAGCAGTACTTC.

V and J are TRBV2 and TRBJ2-7; TRBD1 matches at 9 bases. The ends lost 2 bases at V and 6 bases at J; junction bases unmatched: 8. The CDR3 length is 15 residues. Germline V gene sequence: CDR1 SNHLY, CDR2 FYNNEI. In DNA, the CDR3 is TGTGCCAGCAGTGAATTGGGACAGGGACCGGGCGAGCAGTACTTC. Protein sequence: CASSELGQGPGEQYF.

This clone has only one observation. The chain links TRBV6-1 to TRBJ2-2, with 7 bases that match TRBD1. The junction had 7 bases not matched to a gene; V was cut back by 6 bases and J by 3 bases. Germline V gives CDR1 MNHNS, CDR2 SASEGT. The CDR3 loop spans 15 amino acids. This chain's CDR3 is CASRHRGGYTGELFF. The CDR3 bases are TGTGCCAGCAGACACAGGGGTGGGTACACCGGGGAGCTGTTTTTT.

This rearrangement joins TRBV7-9 to TRBJ2-2; the D is unclear. Trimming took off 1 base at V and 6 bases at J, with 12 bases between the two ends. This CDR3 is 15 amino acids long. Germline V gene data show CDR1 as SEHNR and CDR2 as FQNEAQ (reference sequence). The CDR3 DNA follows: TGTGCCAGCAGCTTAGTCGACTCCAGCGCCGGGGAGCTGTTTTTT. This gives the protein CASSLVDSSAGELFF.

The J gene is TRBJ2-3, the V gene TRBV28, with D possibly being TRBD1 (6 bases). CDR3 length: 15 amino acids. Germline V gives CDR1 MDHEN, CDR2 SYDVKM. With 5 bases removed from V and 2 bases from J, the gap between germline ends came to 14 bases. The CDR3 region is CASSLQGFFTDTQYF. DNA of the CDR3: TGTGCCAGCAGTCTACAGGGATTTTTCACAGATACGCAGTATTTT.

This chain connects TRBV19 to TRBJ1-1; possibly TRBD1 for D (5 bases). The length of the CDR3 is 12 residues. V was shortened by 9 bases and J by 1 base, with 9 bases between the two germline ends. Germline V gene sequence: CDR1 LNHDA, CDR2 SQIVND (reference sequence). CDR3 protein: CASRDGNTEAFF. The CDR3 nucleotides are TGTGCCAGCAGGGATGGGAACACTGAAGCTTTCTTT.

The chain has TRBV6-5 and TRBJ1-2, with D hard to call. CDR1 is MNHEY, CDR2 SVGAGI, per germline. V gave up 0 bases and J gave up 7 bases, with 12 bases separating them. This CDR3 is 14 amino acids long. The CDR3 DNA follows: TGTGCCAGCAGTTACTCACCCCAAGTCGGTGGCTACACCTTC. Its translation: CASSYSPQVGGYTF.

Only one count was recorded for this clone. The same CDR3 arises from other DNA sequences in this sample as well. The chain employs TRBV5-1 and TRBJ1-1, with unresolved D. Trimming cost V 0 bases and J 2 bases, with 8 bases left between them. This CDR3 region has 14 residues. The germline gives CDR1 SGHRS, CDR2 YFSETQ. The DNA for the CDR3 is TGCGCCAGCAGCTTGGGGCAGGCTAACACTGAAGCTTTCTTT. It specifies CASSLGQANTEAFF.

The DNA for the CDR3 is TGCAGCGTTGAACTTACAAGCTCCTATAATTCACCCCTCCACTTT. This gives the protein CSVELTSSYNSPLHF. V usage is TRBV29-1 and J usage is TRBJ1-6, with D uncertain. From germline, CDR1 is SQVTM and CDR2 ANQGSEA. V was trimmed by 2 bases and J by 0 bases, leaving 8 bases between them. The CDR3 extends over 15 amino acids.

As concerns this clone: Within the sample, other DNA sequences also encode this same CDR3. The CDR3 coding sequence is TGCGCCAGCAGCTTGGCGAGCGGGGGCTACGAGCAGTACTTC. It encodes CASSLASGGYEQYF. The chain links TRBV5-1 to TRBJ2-7, with 8 bases lining up with TRBD2. J was trimmed by 3 bases and V by 0 bases; bases with no gene match: 2. CDR3 size: 14 residues. The germline V gene has CDR1 SGHRS and CDR2 YFSETQ.

The chain couples TRBV6-5 to TRBJ2-1, with 12 bases identical to TRBD2. The germline V gene has CDR1 MNHEY and CDR2 SVGAGI. The length of the CDR3 is 14 residues. V lost 7 bases and J lost 9; bases outside the gene matches: 7. The CDR3 bases are TGTGCCAGCAACCTAGCGGGAGGGCGGTTTGAGCAGTTCTTC. Its translation is CASNLAGGRFEQFF.

This clone occurred once. The J gene is TRBJ1-2, the V gene TRBV9; the D gene is possibly TRBD1 (6 bases). Germline V gene sequence: CDR1 SGDLS, CDR2 YYNGEE. Trimming cost V 3 bases and J 4 bases, with 13 bases left between them. This CDR3 has 14 amino acids. CDR3 protein: CASSEDAGAYGYTF. The CDR3 DNA is TGTGCCAGCAGCGAAGATGCAGGGGCCTATGGCTACACCTTC.

This clone was picked up a small number of times. This chain uses TRBV5-1 with TRBJ2-7, with 7 bases that match TRBD1. Trimming removed 2 bases from V and 3 bases from J; junction bases left unmatched: 8. In germline, CDR1 is SGHRS, CDR2 YFSETQ. The CDR3 extends over 15 amino acids. This chain's CDR3 is CASSFDRDTFYEQYF. In DNA, the CDR3 is TGCGCCAGCAGCTTTGACAGGGACACATTCTACGAGCAGTACTTC. Variable domain in full (rest from reference TRBV5-1 and TRBJ2-7): KAGVTQTPRYLIKTRGQQVTLSCSPISGHRSVSWYQQTPGQGLQFLFEYFSETQRNKGNFPGRFSGRQFSNSRSEMNVSTLELGDSALYLCASSFDRDTFYEQYFGPGTRLTVT.

This chain links TRBV5-1 with TRBJ1-2, with D possibly TRBD1 on 5 matching bases. The V end lost 4 bases, the J end lost 6 bases, and 13 bases lay between the germline ends. The CDR3 contains 13 residues. Germline V CDR1 and CDR2: SGHRS, YFSETQ. CDR3 protein: CASSPQGGDGYTF. The CDR3 DNA sequence: TGCGCCAGCAGCCCCCAGGGAGGCGATGGCTACACCTTC.

V gene TRBV27 combines with J gene TRBJ2-2; 9 bases fit TRBD2. Germline V gene lookup returns CDR1 MNHEY and CDR2 SMNVEV (reference sequence). The CDR3 sequence is 16 residues long. J was trimmed by 0 bases and V by 2 bases; bases with no gene match: 1. In nucleotides, the CDR3 is TGTGCCAGCAGTTTACTAGCGGGAACGAACACCGGGGAGCTGTTTTTT. Its translation: CASSLLAGTNTGELFF.

The chain is built from TRBV5-1 and TRBJ2-2; D not resolved. V lost 6 bases to trimming and J lost 0 bases, with 15 bases between them. This CDR3 has 16 residues. The germline gives CDR1 SGHRS, CDR2 YFSETQ. The CDR3 bases are TGCGCCAGCAACCTCAAGCCCGATACGAACACCGGGGAGCTGTTTTTT. Its translation is CASNLKPDTNTGELFF. Based on the CDR3 plus reference TRBV5-1 and TRBJ2-2, the full variable domain is KAGVTQTPRYLIKTRGQQVTLSCSPISGHRSVSWYQQTPGQGLQFLFEYFSETQRNKGNFPGRFSGRQFSNSRSEMNVSTLELGDSALYLCASNLKPDTNTGELFFGEGSRLTVL.

This clone came up many times. The chain combines TRBV28 with TRBJ2-1, with 7 bases aligning to TRBD2. In germline, CDR1 is MDHEN, CDR2 SYDVKM. Losses at the gene ends were 5 bases for V and 6 bases for J; bases not matched to a gene: 16. The CDR3 is made up of 17 amino acids. The chain's CDR3 is CASSLTPLSGGRNEQFF. CDR3 DNA sequence: TGTGCCAGCAGTCTGACCCCCCTATCGGGAGGACGCAATGAGCAGTTCTTC.

The V call is TRBV3-1 (or the pseudogene TRBV3-2), the J call TRBJ2-2; 7 bases are a match to TRBD2. The V segment lost 5 bases and the J segment 6 bases; nucleotides outside the gene matches: 15. This CDR3 comprises 17 residues. The germline V gene encodes CDR1 LGHDT and CDR2 YNNKEL (reference sequence). The CDR3 nucleotides read TGTGCCAGCAGCTCACATCTTTGGGGGAGGGCCTCCGGGGAGCTGTTTTTT. Translating it yields CASSSHLWGRASGELFF.

CDR3 sequence (DNA): TGTGCCAGCAGCCTGAGTAGTGGGGGCCCCACTGAAGCTTTCTTT. It specifies CASSLSSGGPTEAFF. The chain uses TRBV7-2 and TRBJ1-1, with D perhaps TRBD1 (6 bases). The CDR3 consists of 15 residues. Trimming cost V 5 bases and J 4 bases, with 17 bases left between them. Germline values: CDR1 SGHTA, CDR2 FQGNSA.

The V and J genes are TRBV7-2 and TRBJ1-3; weak D call: TRBD1 (5 bases). This CDR3 spans 14 amino acids. Germline V gene data show CDR1 as SGHTA and CDR2 as FQGNSA. The V gene lost 5 bases and the J gene lost 4 bases, with 12 bases spanning the gap. CDR3 residues: CASSVGDRGNTIYF. The CDR3 DNA reads as TGTGCCAGCAGCGTAGGTGACAGAGGAAACACCATATATTTT.

The V and J genes are TRBV9 and TRBJ2-5; D might be TRBD1 (5 bases). This CDR3 is built from 15 residues. Germline CDR1 SGDLS, CDR2 YYNGEE. V was cut by 0 bases and J by 5 bases, with 14 bases left in between. CDR3 amino acids: CASSVGNSGFETQYF. The CDR3 nucleotides read TGTGCCAGCAGCGTAGGAAACTCAGGGTTCGAGACCCAGTACTTC.

In this sample, this clone turned up once. V is TRBV5-6 and J is TRBJ2-5; the match to TRBD2 covers 8 bases. The J segment lost 5 bases and the V segment lost 3 bases, leaving 6 bases of the junction unmatched. The germline V gene encodes CDR1 SGHDT and CDR2 YYEEEE. The CDR3 is 14 residues long. In DNA, the CDR3 is TGTGCCAGCAGCTCTTCGGGGGGGTTCGAGACCCAGTACTTC. The encoded protein is CASSSSGGFETQYF.

The gene calls are TRBV7-6 and TRBJ1-3; D may be TRBD1 (6 bases). CDR1 is SGHVS, CDR2 FNYEAQ, per germline. This CDR3 is 15 amino acids long. Trimming removed 2 bases from V and 2 bases from J, with 10 bases in between. CDR3 DNA sequence: TGTGCCAGCAGCTTAAGGTCAGGGGCTGGAAACACCATATATTTT. It codes for CASSLRSGAGNTIYF.

This chain joins TRBV27 and TRBJ1-2, with D possibly matching TRBD1 (6 bases). This CDR3 comprises 19 residues. Per the germline V gene, CDR1 is MNHEY and CDR2 is SMNVEV (reference sequence). V was pared by 5 bases and J by 0 bases, with 25 bases between. The CDR3 is CASSLSVGTNKLANYGYTF. In DNA form, the CDR3 reads TGTGCCAGCAGTCTCTCCGTCGGGACAAACAAATTAGCTAACTATGGCTACACCTTC.

CDR3 DNA sequence: TGTGCCAGCAGCTACGACAGGGGGGGGAACTATGGCTACACCTTC. Amino acid sequence: CASSYDRGGNYGYTF. The chain uses TRBV7-8 and TRBJ1-2, with TRBD1 identical over 9 bases. Germline CDR1 and CDR2: SGHVS and FQNEAQ. CDR3 size: 15 residues. The V gene end was trimmed by 4 bases and the J gene end by 2 bases; junction bases not matched to a gene: 5. The whole variable domain, remainder taken from reference TRBV7-8 and TRBJ1-2, is GAGVSQSPRYKVAKRGQDVALRCDPISGHVSLFWYQQALGQGPEFLTYFQNEAQLDKSGLPSDRFFAERPEGSVSTLKIQRTQQEDSAVYLCASSYDRGGNYGYTFGSGTRLTVV.

The chain recombines TRBV5-1 with TRBJ1-6, with TRBD1 as a possible D gene (6 bases). CDR3 length equals 15 residues. Trimming took 5 bases from V and 5 from J, leaving 14 bases between them. Germline V lookup: CDR1 SGHRS, CDR2 YFSETQ. In nucleotides, the CDR3 is TGCGCCAGCAGGAACTACGACAGGAATAATTCACCCCTCCACTTT. As protein: CASRNYDRNNSPLHF.